The subject of this entry is one T cell receptor beta chain. Authors' data handling: The authors estimated nucleated cell counts from reference gene primer amplification. The assay was immunoSEQ multiplex PCR, and TCRdb's table has in-frame clones only and misses some. V and J calls and clone size come straight from that table; D and trimming were deduced from the DNA. The sample consists of over 300,000 clones, 80% to 90% of them appearing once. The data are from a study of blood T cell repertoires in COVID-19. Trimming stripped 4 bases from V and 5 bases from J, with 12 bases between. CDR1 SGHAT and CDR2 FQDESV come from the germline V gene (reference sequence). The CDR3 runs 14 residues.

The chain has TRBV11-1 and TRBJ1-3; TRBD1 is a possible D gene (6 bases). The source is a man between 18 and 29 years old who had recovered from COVID-19. Sequencing was done on a sample of peripheral blood. The CDR3 DNA sequence: TGTGCCAGCAGCTCTACAGGGATCAGAAACACCATATATTTT. Its translation is CASSSTGIRNTIYF.